The clone carrying this TCR beta chain was observed at least ten times. Its specificity is not known. The blood RNA (from unsorted whole blood) was obtained, and germline DNA was also extracted. Patients had chronic HBV infection and were treatment-naive. These data are taken from a study of tumor-infiltrating lymphocytes in primary liver carcinoma. The wider study: Recorded tumor stage was T1-T3 N0M0, with diameters of roughly 4 to 10 cm.

The length of the CDR3 is 13 residues. V shed 3 bases and J 7 bases; nucleotides not matched to a gene: 6. Study-level findings and limits: Relative to blood, tumors carried a significantly larger fraction of the repertoire in their top 250 clones (p = 0.039). Owing to bulk unsorted samples, no comparison was made between CD4+ and CD8+ repertoires.

Total RNA amounting to 500 ng was the source from which TCR beta cDNA was made with a constant-region primer. Three nested multiplex PCR rounds, a slightly modified ARM-PCR method, built the TCR beta libraries. The two initial PCR rounds, about 9 cycles each, used TRBV1-TRBV30 forward and C-beta reverse primers. TCRdb re-called the multiplex PCR reads with MiXCR, one entry per CDR3 protein. The sample lists 330,000 or so distinct CDR3 sequences, about 65% occurring once. V usage is TRBV12-3 or TRBV12-4 and J usage is TRBJ2-7, with 7 bases matching TRBD1. Sequencing input: peripheral blood. The receptor was isolated from a man aged 40-49 years with primary liver carcinoma and hepatitis B virus infection. CDR3 coding DNA: TGTGCCAGCAGTTTTAACAGGGGCGAGGAGCAGTACTTC. As protein: CASSFNRGEEQYF.